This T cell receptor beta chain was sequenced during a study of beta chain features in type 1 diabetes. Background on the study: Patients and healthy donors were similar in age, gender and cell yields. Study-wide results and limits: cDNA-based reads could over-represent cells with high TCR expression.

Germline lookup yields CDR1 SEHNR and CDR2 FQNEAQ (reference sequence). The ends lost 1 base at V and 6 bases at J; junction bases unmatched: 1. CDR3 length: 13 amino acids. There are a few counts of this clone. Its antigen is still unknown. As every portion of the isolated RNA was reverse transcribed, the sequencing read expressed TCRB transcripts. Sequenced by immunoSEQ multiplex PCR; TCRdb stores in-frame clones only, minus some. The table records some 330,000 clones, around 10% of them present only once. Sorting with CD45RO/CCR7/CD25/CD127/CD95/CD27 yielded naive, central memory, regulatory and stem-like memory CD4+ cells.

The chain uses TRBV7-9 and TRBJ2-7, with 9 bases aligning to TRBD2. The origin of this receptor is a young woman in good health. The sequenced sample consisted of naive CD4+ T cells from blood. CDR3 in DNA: TGTGCCAGCAGCTTAGGTAGCGGGAGCGAGCAGTACTTC. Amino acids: CASSLGSGSEQYF.